This TCR beta chain was found in a study of molecular identifiers for immune sequencing clone quantification. Via MiXCR, TCRdb re-called the PCR reads, giving one row per CDR3 protein. Of approximately 590,000 distinct CDR3 sequences listed, 25% are singletons. The V gene's germline CDR1 is SGHTA and CDR2 FQGTGA. The CDR3 totals 14 residues. The V gene end was trimmed by 11 bases and the J gene end by 0 bases; junction bases not matched to a gene: 7. Study-level results: Reportedly, one cell's Jurkat TCR RNA was detected within 1,100,000 naive CD8 cells.

The count of this clonotype is one. Its antigen is not known. With a much larger clone just one base away, this may be a read error. The sequenced sample consisted of naive CD8+ T cells from blood, with Jurkat cell RNA spiked in. Subset described: FACS-sorted CD8+CD4-CCR7+CD45RA+ naive T cells. The chain recombines TRBV7-3 with TRBJ2-3; 8 bases align to TRBD2. The sequence was obtained from a human donor in good health. Some libraries in this study had Jurkat cell RNA spiked in. CDR3: CAGGASGSTDTQYF. The CDR3 DNA follows: TGTGCCGGCGGGGCTAGCGGGAGCACAGATACGCAGTATTTT.